A selection of T cell receptor beta chains follows, all from one sample in a study of T-cell memory formation after mild COVID-19. MiXCR, applied by TCRdb to the 5' RACE reads, yields one record per CDR3 protein. The data contain approximately 340,000 distinct CDR3 sequences, 10% to 15% of them seen just once; the ten biggest clones take up 20% to 25%. What was sequenced was PBMCs or a T cell subset sorted from them (not recorded which). These receptors were obtained from a man between 18 and 29 years old who had mild COVID-19 (a few samples of this study predate the infection). Cell type and time point are not known. Both conserved end residues are part of each CDR3. The order of the fields is clone size, J gene, V gene, D gene, CDR3 DNA, CDR3 protein. A D gene is named only where the DNA matches it firmly. Expanded clones get a size class; other rows say once, few or many, or leave the size out.

clone size: few
J gene: TRBJ2-1
V gene: TRBV28
D gene: TRBD1
CDR3 DNA: TGTGCCAGCAGTTTAACGGGACAGTCCTACAATGAGCAGTTCTTC
CDR3 protein: CASSLTGQSYNEQFF

clone size: NA
J gene: TRBJ2-5
V gene: TRBV6-5
D gene: TRBD2
CDR3 DNA: TGTGCCAGCAGCCTAGGGAGGGACCAGTACTTC
CDR3 protein: CASSLGRDQYF

clone size: few
J gene: TRBJ2-5
V gene: TRBV6-2/TRBV6-3
D gene: TRBD2
CDR3 DNA: TGTGCCAGCAGTTTTCAGCGGGGGGGCGCTGAGACCCAGTACTTC
CDR3 protein: CASSFQRGGAETQYF

clone size: NA
J gene: TRBJ1-1
V gene: TRBV7-3
D gene: NA
CDR3 DNA: TGTGCCAGCAGCTTCCCCGACAGTGAAGCTTTCTTT
CDR3 protein: CASSFPDSEAFF

clone size: NA
J gene: TRBJ2-7
V gene: TRBV11-3
D gene: NA
CDR3 DNA: TGTGCCAGCAGCCGAACCGACGGATCCCACGAGCAGTACTTC
CDR3 protein: CASSRTDGSHEQYF

clone size: NA
J gene: TRBJ2-5
V gene: TRBV4-1
D gene: NA
CDR3 DNA: TGCGCCAGCAGCCAAGATGGACGGTACCAAGAGACCCAGTACTTC
CDR3 protein: CASSQDGRYQETQYF

clone size: NA
J gene: TRBJ2-7
V gene: TRBV14
D gene: NA
CDR3 DNA: TGTGCCAGCAGCCAAGTAGGGACACCTACCTACGAGCAGTACTTC
CDR3 protein: CASSQVGTPTYEQYF

clone size: many
J gene: TRBJ2-6
V gene: TRBV7-2
D gene: NA
CDR3 DNA: TGTGCCAGCAGCAGAGAGCTGACCGGGGCCAACGTCCTGACTTTC
CDR3 protein: CASSRELTGANVLTF

clone size: NA
J gene: TRBJ1-1
V gene: TRBV7-9
D gene: NA
CDR3 DNA: TGTGCCAGCAGCTTAGGTTCAGCCCGGAACACTGAAGCTTTATTT
CDR3 protein: CASSLGSARNTEALF

clone size: NA
J gene: TRBJ2-3
V gene: TRBV11-2
D gene: TRBD1
CDR3 DNA: TGTGCCAGCAGCGCCCGGACAGGGACTAGCACAGATACGCAGTATTTT
CDR3 protein: CASSARTGTSTDTQYF

clone size: many
J gene: TRBJ1-4
V gene: TRBV5-1
D gene: NA
CDR3 DNA: TGCGCCAGCAGTCGGGGGACTACTAATGAAAAACTGTTTTTT
CDR3 protein: CASSRGTTNEKLFF

clone size: few
J gene: TRBJ2-5
V gene: TRBV20-1
D gene: NA
CDR3 DNA: TGCAGTGCTTCCTTCGAGTGGGGGCAAGAGACCCAGTACTTC
CDR3 protein: CSASFEWGQETQYF

clone size: NA
J gene: TRBJ2-2
V gene: TRBV2
D gene: TRBD1
CDR3 DNA: TGTGCCAGCGTCGGAAAGGGACAGCTCCAATCGAACACCGGGGAGCTGTTTTTT
CDR3 protein: CASVGKGQLQSNTGELFF

clone size: few
J gene: TRBJ2-1
V gene: TRBV6-5
D gene: TRBD1
CDR3 DNA: TGTGCCAGCAGAATGGGACAGGGGCTATACAATGAGCAGTTCTTC
CDR3 protein: CASRMGQGLYNEQFF

clone size: few
J gene: TRBJ2-3
V gene: TRBV12-3/TRBV12-4
D gene: NA
CDR3 DNA: TGTGCCAGCAGTTTCGCGGGGTCCCCAGATACGCAGTATTTT
CDR3 protein: CASSFAGSPDTQYF

clone size: many
J gene: TRBJ1-2
V gene: TRBV4-2
D gene: TRBD1
CDR3 DNA: TGTGCCAGCAGCGCCTTGACAGGGGTCCGTTTTTATGGCTACACCTTC
CDR3 protein: CASSALTGVRFYGYTF

clone size: NA
J gene: TRBJ1-1
V gene: TRBV10-3
D gene: NA
CDR3 DNA: TGTGCCACCGGGGGGGTTGGGTCCACTGAAGCTTTCTTT
CDR3 protein: CATGGVGSTEAFF

clone size: few
J gene: TRBJ2-3
V gene: TRBV7-2
D gene: NA
CDR3 DNA: TGTGCCAGCAGCTTAGCGACCTTGGGGACGGGCACAGATACGCAGTATTTT
CDR3 protein: CASSLATLGTGTDTQYF

clone size: NA
J gene: TRBJ2-6
V gene: TRBV5-1
D gene: TRBD1
CDR3 DNA: TGCGCCAGCAGCTTGGAGAACAGGGGGCGAGGGTCTGGGGCCAACGTCCTGACTTTC
CDR3 protein: CASSLENRGRGSGANVLTF

clone size: NA
J gene: TRBJ1-5
V gene: TRBV19
D gene: TRBD1
CDR3 DNA: TGTGCCAGTAGTACAGGGACAGGGGAGAATCAGCCCCAGCATTTT
CDR3 protein: CASSTGTGENQPQHF

clone size: many
J gene: TRBJ1-1
V gene: TRBV5-5
D gene: NA
CDR3 DNA: TGTGCCAGCAGGTCGATTAGGGGAGGAGTACGCGCTTTCTTT
CDR3 protein: CASRSIRGGVRAFF

clone size: NA
J gene: TRBJ2-5
V gene: TRBV28
D gene: NA
CDR3 DNA: TGTGCCAGCAGTCCCTCCCTAGCGGCAGGGGGGTACCAAGAGACCCAGTACTTC
CDR3 protein: CASSPSLAAGGYQETQYF

clone size: NA
J gene: TRBJ1-4
V gene: TRBV9
D gene: TRBD1
CDR3 DNA: TGTGCCAGCAGCGCTGGACAGGGGGAGACAGAAAAACTGTTTTTT
CDR3 protein: CASSAGQGETEKLFF